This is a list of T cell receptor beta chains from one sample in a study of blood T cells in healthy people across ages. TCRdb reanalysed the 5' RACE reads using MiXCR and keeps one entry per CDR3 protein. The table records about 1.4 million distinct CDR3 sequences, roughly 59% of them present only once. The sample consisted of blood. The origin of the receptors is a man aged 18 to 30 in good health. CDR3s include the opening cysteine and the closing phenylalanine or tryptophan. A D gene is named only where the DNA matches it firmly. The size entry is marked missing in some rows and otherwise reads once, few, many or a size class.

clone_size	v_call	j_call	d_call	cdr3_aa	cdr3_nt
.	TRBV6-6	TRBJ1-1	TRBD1	CASRRQGAAEAFF	TGTGCCAGCAGAAGACAGGGGGCGGCCGAAGCTTTCTTT
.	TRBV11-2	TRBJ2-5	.	CASSLDLGGSETQYF	TGTGCCAGCAGCTTAGATCTTGGGGGGTCCGAGACCCAGTACTTC
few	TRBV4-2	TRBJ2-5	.	CASSQGSVETQYF	TGTGCCAGCAGCCAAGGGTCAGTGGAGACCCAGTACTTC
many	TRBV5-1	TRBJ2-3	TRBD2	CASSPGTSGADTQYF	TGCGCCAGCAGCCCCGGGACTAGCGGGGCGGATACGCAGTATTTT
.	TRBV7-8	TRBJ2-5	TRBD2	CASSLELGLAGGQWETQYF	TGTGCCAGCAGCTTAGAGTTGGGCCTAGCGGGAGGGCAGTGGGAGACCCAGTACTTC
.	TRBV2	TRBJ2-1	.	CASSDAVGLSSYNEQFF	TGTGCCAGCAGTGACGCGGTGGGCCTAAGCTCCTACAATGAGCAGTTCTTC
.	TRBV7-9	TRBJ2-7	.	CASSSGPVGEQYF	TGTGCCAGCAGCTCCGGGCCCGTTGGGGAGCAGTACTTC
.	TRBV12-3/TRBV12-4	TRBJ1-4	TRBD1	CASSWEGQGNEKLFF	TGTGCCAGCAGCTGGGAGGGACAGGGTAATGAAAAACTGTTTTTT
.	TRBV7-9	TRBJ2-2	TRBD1	CASSLAEERQGLIFVELFF	TGTGCCAGCAGCTTAGCTGAAGAGAGACAGGGGCTGATATTCGTTGAGCTGTTTTTT
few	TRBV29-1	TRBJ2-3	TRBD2	CSAWTSGGDTQYF	TGCAGCGCTTGGACTAGCGGGGGGGATACGCAGTATTTT
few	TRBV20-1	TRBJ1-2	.	CSAKRMNIHGYTF	TGCAGTGCTAAGAGGATGAACATCCATGGCTACACCTTC
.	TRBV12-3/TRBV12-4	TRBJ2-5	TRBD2	CASSNSGGMGSQYF	TGTGCCAGCAGCAATAGCGGGGGCATGGGGTCCCAGTACTTC
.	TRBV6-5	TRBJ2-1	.	CASNLQPYGDNEQFF	TGTGCCAGCAACCTACAGCCCTATGGGGACAATGAGCAGTTCTTC
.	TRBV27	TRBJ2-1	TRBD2	CASRSPGTSGEQFF	TGTGCCAGCAGATCTCCTGGGACTAGCGGAGAGCAGTTCTTC
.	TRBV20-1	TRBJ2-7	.	CSASMAATEQYF	TGCAGTGCTAGTATGGCGGCTACCGAGCAGTACTTC
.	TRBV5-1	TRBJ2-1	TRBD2	CASSVISGGHNEQFF	TGCGCCAGCAGCGTAATTAGCGGGGGCCACAATGAGCAGTTCTTC
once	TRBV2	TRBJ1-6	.	CASSEEEVRANSPLHF	TGTGCCAGCAGTGAAGAGGAGGTCAGGGCGAATTCACCCCTCCACTTT
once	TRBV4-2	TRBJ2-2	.	CASSQDLLLALVLNTGELFF	TGTGCCAGCAGCCAAGATCTTTTGTTGGCACTAGTTTTAAACACCGGGGAGCTGTTTTTT
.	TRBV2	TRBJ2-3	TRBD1	CASMTGQVDTQYF	TGTGCCAGCATGACAGGGCAGGTAGATACGCAGTATTTT
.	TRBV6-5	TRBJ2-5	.	CASTSGDQETQYF	TGTGCCAGCACCAGTGGGGACCAAGAGACCCAGTACTTC
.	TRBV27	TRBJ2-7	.	CASKRGGSHEQYF	TGTGCCAGCAAAAGGGGGGGATCCCACGAGCAGTACTTC